The count of the clone carrying this T cell receptor (beta chain) is one. The entry originates in a study of cytomegalovirus exposure and HLA in healthy donors. Trimming pared 4 bases from V and 7 bases from J, leaving 19 bases between. The CDR3 consists of 14 residues. From germline, CDR1 is GTSNPN and CDR2 SVGIG (reference sequence). 13 Jbeta primers and 60 Vbeta primers were used for the PCR. Measured with immunoSEQ multiplex PCR; TCRdb has only the in-frame clones, and not every one. This table holds approximately 120,000 clones, 75% to 90% found once. This rearrangement joins TRBV30 to TRBJ1-1; no reliable D call. The sample taken for sequencing was PBMCs. The sequence was collected from a man aged 18 to 29 in good health and CMV-seropositive. The CDR3 protein is CAWMRGEPLLEAFF. The CDR3 region has the DNA TGTGCCTGGATGCGCGGGGAGCCCCTCCTTGAAGCTTTCTTT.